A single sample gave rise to the 4 T cell receptor beta chains below, sequenced in a study of beta chain features in type 1 diabetes. Every bit of the isolated RNA underwent reverse transcription, so sequencing read expressed TCRB transcripts. The table came from immunoSEQ multiplex PCR; TCRdb's copy has only in-frame clones and leaves some out. This sample has approximately 170,000 clones; just over 9% occur once, and the top ten carry over 2%. Sequencing was performed on central memory CD4+ T cells from blood. The receptors originated from a woman aged 18-29 years in good health.

This clone has only a few counts. The chain recombines TRBV7-3 with TRBJ1-2; D gene ambiguous. Trimming left V 5 bases short and J 4 bases short, with 11 bases between. The CDR3 runs to 13 residues. CDR1 is SGHTA and CDR2 is FQGTGA in the germline V gene. The CDR3 DNA is TGTGCCAGCAGCCCAGGAGAGGGCTATGGCTACACCTTC. Its translation: CASSPGEGYGYTF.

The rearrangement links TRBV7-8 to TRBJ2-1; the match to TRBD1 covers 10 bases. V was pared by 5 bases and J by 0 bases, with 7 bases of the junction left unmatched. Germline CDR1 reads SGHVS; CDR2 reads FQNEAQ. This CDR3 comprises 17 residues. In DNA form, the CDR3 reads TGTGCCAGCAGCCCACGGGACAGGGGCCGCTCCTACAATGAGCAGTTCTTC. Protein: CASSPRDRGRSYNEQFF. The whole variable domain, remainder taken from reference TRBV7-8 and TRBJ2-1, is GAGVSQSPRYKVAKRGQDVALRCDPISGHVSLFWYQQALGQGPEFLTYFQNEAQLDKSGLPSDRFFAERPEGSVSTLKIQRTQQEDSAVYLCASSPRDRGRSYNEQFFGPGTRLTVL.

The chain has TRBV6-1 and TRBJ2-1; unclear D gene. V lost 2 bases, J lost 1 base, and 6 bases lay in between. The CDR3 consists of 14 residues. Germline V gene data show CDR1 as MNHNS and CDR2 as SASEGT. DNA of the CDR3: TGTGCCAGCAGTGAACACGGGTCCTACAATGAGCAGTTCTTC. Translated, it gives CASSEHGSYNEQFF.

The gene calls are TRBV5-1 and TRBJ1-1; a weak D match, TRBD1 (5 bases). Per germline, CDR1 SGHRS and CDR2 YFSETQ. With 2 bases removed from V and 1 base from J, the gap between germline ends came to 9 bases. The CDR3 has 14 amino acids. Written as DNA, the CDR3 is TGCGCCAGCAGCTTATTGACAGAGAACACTGAAGCTTTCTTT. Amino acid sequence: CASSLLTENTEAFF.